This T cell receptor (beta chain) derives from a study of shared clonotypes between healthy human individuals. Across the study: Serving as donors were a couple of women and three men, whose ages spanned 18 to 49.

The table came from immunoSEQ multiplex PCR; TCRdb's copy has only in-frame clones and leaves some out. The sample has millions of clones, around nine tenths seen once. Turning to this clone: Its antigen is still unknown.

General study points: Sampling included only blood; tissue repertoires likely differ.

The sequence derives from a man between 18 and 35 years old in good health. Sequenced material: naive CD4+ T cells sorted from blood. The subset denotes: CD45RA+ positively selected.

The CDR3, as DNA: TGTGCCAGCAGCTTAGGACTAGCGGGGGCCTTCATAGGGGCCAACGTCCTGACTTTC. It codes for CASSLGLAGAFIGANVLTF. The chain has TRBV7-9 and TRBJ2-6, with 12 bases aligning to TRBD2. Trimming at V came to 1 base and at J to 4 bases, leaving 8 bases not matched to a gene. This CDR3 region has 19 residues. The germline gives CDR1 SEHNR, CDR2 FQNEAQ (reference sequence).